These T cell receptor beta chains were read from a single sample in a study of T cells expressing NK-cell markers. TCRdb reanalyzed the 5' RACE reads, giving one entry per CDR3 protein sequence and no DNA. The sample has 350,000 to 450,000 distinct CDR3 sequences, and its top ten clones hold 4% to 6.5%. The specimen sequenced was blood T cells: a sorted CD56 or NKG2C T cell subset, CD4+ or CD8+ T cells, or bulk PBMC T cells (not recorded which). Receptor source: a man aged 18-75 years in good health. Each CDR3 is given with its conserved first and last residue. Fields, in order: J gene, V gene, CDR3 protein.

TRBJ2-2,TRBV14,CASSQGSLTGELFF
TRBJ2-4,TRBV2,CASSETTPTGRNIQYF
TRBJ1-4,TRBV20-1,CSARGTATNEKLFF
TRBJ1-1,TRBV10-3,CAISDSGLQNTEAFF
TRBJ1-1,TRBV7-9,CASSLRVTDMNTEAFF
TRBJ2-7,TRBV3-1,CASSQGRDSKHQQYF
TRBJ1-5,TRBV12-3/TRBV12-4,CASSWDRVDQPQHF
TRBJ2-7,TRBV27,CASSSTGGYHEQYF
TRBJ1-1,TRBV5-5,CASSFHGTAGEAFF
TRBJ2-7,TRBV12-5,CATQSGTGSYEQYF
TRBJ2-2,TRBV7-6,CASRSGSRNTGELFF
TRBJ2-1,TRBV18,CASSLLGQGAGEQFF
TRBJ2-7,TRBV20-1,CSAHTGINYEQYF
TRBJ2-3,TRBV20-1,CSAKTSGGAPGTQYF
TRBJ2-7,TRBV6-2/TRBV6-3,CASRNPAPYEQYF
TRBJ2-2,TRBV7-6,CASSSGLAGYTGELFF
TRBJ2-2,TRBV20-1,CSARTGGAGTGELFF
TRBJ2-7,TRBV3-1,CASSQIRDGKQYF
TRBJ2-7,TRBV7-2,CASSLYAGTVVHEQYF
TRBJ2-7,TRBV7-9,CASSRGGSDYEQYF